This T cell receptor beta chain derives from a study of blood T cell repertoires in COVID-19. The method was immunoSEQ multiplex PCR; TCRdb's version includes in-frame clones alone and lacks a portion of them. This table has fewer than 700,000 clones, around nine tenths appearing once. V dropped 7 bases and J dropped 11 bases, with 20 bases sitting between them. The CDR3 sequence is 13 residues long. The TCR comes from a woman between 50 and 59 years old with COVID-19, enrolled during active disease. Specimen: peripheral blood. This rearrangement joins TRBV12-3 or TRBV12-4 to TRBJ1-1; D might be TRBD1 (6 bases). For the CDR3, the DNA is TGTGCCAGCATCCAAGGGGGGGCCACCTGGGCTTTCTTT. This sequence encodes CASIQGGATWAFF.